The 16 T cell receptor beta chains presented below share a single source sample, sequenced in a study of shared clonotypes between healthy human individuals. The data were produced by immunoSEQ multiplex PCR, yet TCRdb's version contains in-frame clones alone and is incomplete. Here the sample spans about 2.4 million clones, roughly 93% being singletons. Sequencing was carried out using naive CD4+ T cells from PBMCs. Subset reported: CD45RA+ positively selected. The receptor source for this set is a man younger than 30 in good health. Some clones in this sample may be carry-over from other donors' samples.

V and J are TRBV9 and TRBJ2-1; 7 positions agree with TRBD2. The V gene end was trimmed by 4 bases and the J gene end by 8 bases; junction bases not matched to a gene: 15. CDR1 and CDR2 (germline): SGDLS, YYNGEE. The CDR3 has 16 amino acids. CDR3 protein: CASSLLGTNIGHEQFF. The DNA for the CDR3 is TGTGCCAGCAGCCTCCTGGGGACTAACATTGGACATGAGCAGTTCTTC.

Regarding this clone: A junction end diverges from the germline sequence, so it may reflect a read error. V usage is TRBV10-3 and J usage is TRBJ2-7; D unresolved. Germline V lookup: CDR1 ENHRY, CDR2 SYGVKD. This CDR3 region has 11 residues. The CDR3 here is CAISESQVIIF. In nucleotides, the CDR3 is TGTGCCATCAGTGAGTCTCAGGTGATAATCTTC.

The V call is TRBV9, the J call TRBJ2-1; D tentatively reads TRBD1 or TRBD2 (5 bases each). The CDR3 has 16 residues. Germline loops: CDR1 SGDLS, CDR2 YYNGEE. Deletions cut 5 bases from V and 7 bases from J, with 22 bases between. The CDR3 DNA sequence: TGTGCCAGCAGGCCCGGGACCCCCTTTGCTGCGAATGAGCAGTTCTTC. This gives the protein CASRPGTPFAANEQFF.

The rearrangement links TRBV2 to TRBJ1-1; 9 positions agree with TRBD1. Per the germline V gene, CDR1 is SNHLY and CDR2 is FYNNEI. Trimming at V came to 6 bases and at J to 5 bases, leaving 4 bases not matched to a gene. The CDR3 sequence is 13 residues long. The CDR3 is CASRSDRGTEAFF. Written as DNA, the CDR3 is TGTGCCAGCAGAAGTGACAGGGGGACTGAAGCTTTCTTT.

The rearrangement uses TRBV6-1 and TRBJ2-1; D is perhaps TRBD2 (5 bases). CDR1 is MNHNS and CDR2 is SASEGT in the germline V gene. Trimming took 0 bases from V and 6 from J, leaving 9 bases between them. The CDR3 runs 14 residues. CDR3: CASSEAGVFNEQFF. In nucleotides, the CDR3 is TGTGCCAGCAGTGAAGCCGGGGTTTTCAATGAGCAGTTCTTC.

This clone was counted a few times. The chain recombines TRBV30 with TRBJ1-1; D not certain. The germline V gene encodes CDR1 GTSNPN and CDR2 SVGIG (reference sequence). The CDR3 is 12 residues long. With 5 bases removed from V and 0 bases from J, the gap between germline ends came to 7 bases. The CDR3 protein is CAWCRLNTEAFF. DNA of the CDR3: TGTGCCTGGTGTCGGTTGAACACTGAAGCTTTCTTT.

V and J are TRBV18 and TRBJ2-5; the match to TRBD1 covers 7 bases. Germline CDR1 reads KGHSH; CDR2 reads LQKENI. The CDR3 has 14 amino acids. Trimming took 6 bases from V and 3 from J; bases not matched to a gene: 7. The CDR3 DNA is TGTGCCAGCTCTCCGGGACAGAAAAAAGAGACCCAGTACTTC. Protein product: CASSPGQKKETQYF.

The gene calls are TRBV9 and TRBJ2-2; 8 nucleotides match TRBD2. The CDR3 contains 13 residues. Per germline, CDR1 SGDLS and CDR2 YYNGEE. Trimming removed 4 bases from V and 7 bases from J; junction bases left unmatched: 3. CDR3 nucleotides: TGTGCCAGCAGCCGGGAGGGAGACGGGGAGCTGTTTTTT. It specifies CASSREGDGELFF.

The V and J genes are TRBV5-1 and TRBJ2-4; possible D gene TRBD1, 6 bases. V lost 4 bases and J lost 3, with 11 bases in between. The germline gives CDR1 SGHRS, CDR2 YFSETQ. The CDR3 extends over 14 amino acids. The CDR3 nucleotides read TGCGCCAGCAGCCCGCCGGACAGCAAAAACATTCAGTACTTC. Protein product: CASSPPDSKNIQYF.

V gene TRBV28 combines with J gene TRBJ2-1; a possible D gene is TRBD1 (7 bases). The CDR3 sequence is 16 residues long. V lost 2 bases and J lost 1, with 12 bases in between. Germline CDR1 and CDR2: MDHEN and SYDVKM. DNA of the CDR3: TGTGCCAGCAGTTTAGACTCAGGGGGGTCCTACAATGAGCAGTTCTTC. The encoded protein is CASSLDSGGSYNEQFF. Complete variable domain (other parts from reference TRBV28 and TRBJ2-1): DVKVTQSSRYLVKRTGEKVFLECVQDMDHENMFWYRQDPGLGLRLIYFSYDVKMKEKGDIPEGYSVSREKKERFSLILESASTNQTSMYLCASSLDSGGSYNEQFFGPGTRLTVL.

The rearrangement uses TRBV5-1 and TRBJ2-7; perhaps TRBD1 as D (5 bases). V was trimmed by 2 bases and J by 5 bases, leaving 8 bases between them. Germline CDR1 SGHRS, CDR2 YFSETQ. This CDR3 contains 12 residues. The DNA of the CDR3 is TGCGCCAGCAGCTTTCAGGGTCACGAGCAGTACTTC. It encodes CASSFQGHEQYF.

Concerning this clone itself: The germline gene is not matched at one end of the junction; a read error may be the cause. The sample has other DNA sequences that encode this CDR3 too. The J gene is TRBJ2-7, the V gene TRBV7-9; TRBD1 is a possible D gene (6 bases). Per germline, CDR1 SEHNR and CDR2 FQNEAQ (reference sequence). This CDR3 is built from 15 residues. The CDR3 protein is CASSLAGTFSYEQYF. As DNA, the CDR3 is TGTGCCAGCAGCCTAGCTGGGACATTCTCCTACGAGCAGTACTTC.

The V call is TRBV7-6, the J call TRBJ2-7; TRBD1 is a possible D gene (5 bases). Per the germline V gene, CDR1 is SGHVS and CDR2 is FNYEAQ. The CDR3 sequence is 15 residues long. Trimming cost V 2 bases and J 3 bases, with 14 bases left between them. CDR3 nucleotides: TGTGCCAGCAGCTTAATGACAGTTAACAGCTACGAGCAGTACTTC. Translated: CASSLMTVNSYEQYF.

This clone has only a few counts. CDR3 DNA: TGTGCCAGCAGGATTAGCGGGAAGACCTACGAGCAGTACTTC. It translates to CASRISGKTYEQYF. The chain combines TRBV7-2 with TRBJ2-7; the match to TRBD2 covers 8 bases. The V segment lost 6 bases and the J segment 2 bases; nucleotides outside the gene matches: 6. Germline CDR1 is SGHTA and CDR2 is FQGNSA. The CDR3 contains 14 residues.

The chain couples TRBV28 to TRBJ2-3; maybe TRBD2 (6 bases). V was clipped by 5 bases and J by 2 bases, with 17 bases between them. Per germline, CDR1 MDHEN and CDR2 SYDVKM. CDR3 length equals 16 residues. The CDR3 loop reads CASSLKLAQLTDTQYF. CDR3 nucleotides: TGTGCCAGCAGTCTCAAACTAGCCCAACTCACAGATACGCAGTATTTT.

This chain connects TRBV28 to TRBJ2-3, with D perhaps TRBD1 (5 bases). With 5 bases removed from V and 0 bases from J, the gap between germline ends came to 18 bases. This CDR3 has 17 amino acids. Germline loops: CDR1 MDHEN, CDR2 SYDVKM. The CDR3 reads CASSPGFSRPSTDTQYF. The DNA for the CDR3 is TGTGCCAGCAGTCCAGGGTTTAGCAGACCTAGCACAGATACGCAGTATTTT.